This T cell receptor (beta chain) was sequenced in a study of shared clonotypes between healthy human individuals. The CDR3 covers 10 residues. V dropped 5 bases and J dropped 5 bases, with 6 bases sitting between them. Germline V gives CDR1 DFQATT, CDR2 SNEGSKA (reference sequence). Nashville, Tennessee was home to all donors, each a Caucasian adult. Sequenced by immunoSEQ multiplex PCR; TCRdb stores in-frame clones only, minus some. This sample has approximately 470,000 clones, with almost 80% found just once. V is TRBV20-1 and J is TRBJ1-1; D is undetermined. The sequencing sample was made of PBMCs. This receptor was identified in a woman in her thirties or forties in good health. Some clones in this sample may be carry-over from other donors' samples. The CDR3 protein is CSALLTEAFF. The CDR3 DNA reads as TGCAGTGCTCTGCTTACTGAAGCTTTCTTT.